The present entry profiles one T cell receptor (beta chain) with its context. These data are taken from a study of shared clonotypes between healthy human individuals. The CDR3 is 15 amino acids. Germline V gene data show CDR1 as WNHNN and CDR2 as SYGVQD (reference sequence). V shed 7 bases, J shed 1 base, and the junction held 7 bases outside the gene matches. Assay used: immunoSEQ multiplex PCR; TCRdb lists only in-frame clones, some missing. The sample lists roughly 1,100,000 clones, around 74% occurring once. The sample comprised memory CD4+ T cells sorted from blood. Subset described: CD45RA-negative fraction. The V call is TRBV10-1, the J call TRBJ2-5; 9 positions match TRBD2. This sequence originates from a man aged 18 to 35 in good health. The CDR3 DNA follows: TGCGCCAGCATTGTGGGGACTAGCTTCCAAGAGACCCAGTACTTC. Its translation is CASIVGTSFQETQYF.